These T cell receptor beta chains were read from a single sample in a study of cytomegalovirus exposure and HLA in healthy donors. Produced via immunoSEQ multiplex PCR; TCRdb's table is partial and in-frame only. The table has around 53,000 clones, around 72% seen once. Input material: PBMCs. The receptors shown here come from a man between 18 and 29 years old in good health and CMV-seronegative. Both conserved end residues are part of each CDR3. D genes are given only for firm matches. Expanded clones get a size class; other rows say once, few or many, or leave the size out.

clone_size: few
j_call: TRBJ2-6
d_call: TRBD1
v_call: TRBV2
cdr3_nt: TGTGCCAGCTGGAGGGGGGACAGGACTCTCCTCGGGGCCAACGTCCTGACTTTC
cdr3_aa: CASWRGDRTLLGANVLTF

clone_size: NA
j_call: TRBJ1-1
d_call: NA
v_call: TRBV5-1
cdr3_nt: TGCGCCAGCAGCTATAGGGGGGGGAACACTGAAGCTTTCTTT
cdr3_aa: CASSYRGGNTEAFF

clone_size: NA
j_call: TRBJ2-5
d_call: TRBD2
v_call: TRBV5-4
cdr3_nt: TGTGCCAGCAGCTATGAGACTAGCGGGAGGGCAGTTGAGACCCAGTACTTC
cdr3_aa: CASSYETSGRAVETQYF

clone_size: NA
j_call: TRBJ2-5
d_call: TRBD2
v_call: TRBV28
cdr3_nt: TGTGCCAGCAGCGGACTAGCGAAAGAGACCCAGTACTTC
cdr3_aa: CASSGLAKETQYF

clone_size: NA
j_call: TRBJ1-4
d_call: TRBD1
v_call: TRBV7-8
cdr3_nt: TGTGCCAGCAGTCCACTCGGGACAGGGGGTTCCCTAATCGGAAAACTGTTTTTT
cdr3_aa: CASSPLGTGGSLIGKLFF

clone_size: NA
j_call: TRBJ2-7
d_call: TRBD1
v_call: TRBV19
cdr3_nt: TGTGCCAGTAGTACGGACAGGAGTAACGAGCAGTACTTC
cdr3_aa: CASSTDRSNEQYF

clone_size: NA
j_call: TRBJ2-7
d_call: NA
v_call: TRBV28
cdr3_nt: TGTGCCAGCACCCACAACTCCTACGAGCAGTACTTC
cdr3_aa: CASTHNSYEQYF

clone_size: NA
j_call: TRBJ2-3
d_call: NA
v_call: TRBV21-1
cdr3_nt: TGTGCCAGCAGCACCTTCACAGATACGCAGTATTTT
cdr3_aa: CASSTFTDTQYF

clone_size: few
j_call: TRBJ2-6
d_call: NA
v_call: TRBV30
cdr3_nt: TGTGCCTGGGAGGGCTCTAACTCTGGGGCCAACGTCCTGACTTTC
cdr3_aa: CAWEGSNSGANVLTF

clone_size: NA
j_call: TRBJ2-1
d_call: NA
v_call: TRBV4-3
cdr3_nt: TGCGCCAGCAGCCGACTAGAACTAGATTACAATGAGCAGTTCTTC
cdr3_aa: CASSRLELDYNEQFF

clone_size: NA
j_call: TRBJ2-3
d_call: TRBD2
v_call: TRBV12-5
cdr3_nt: TGTGCTAGTGGTTGGAGACTAGCGGGAGATTTAGCAGATACGCAGTATTTT
cdr3_aa: CASGWRLAGDLADTQYF

clone_size: NA
j_call: TRBJ2-3
d_call: TRBD2
v_call: TRBV2
cdr3_nt: TGTGCCAGCAACCTAGCGGCTAGCACAGATACGCAGTATTTT
cdr3_aa: CASNLAASTDTQYF

clone_size: NA
j_call: TRBJ1-5
d_call: TRBD1
v_call: TRBV30
cdr3_nt: TGTGCCTGGGCGCGACCCTCGAGGGGACAGGGGCTATTAAGCAATCAGCCCCAGCATTTT
cdr3_aa: CAWARPSRGQGLLSNQPQHF

clone_size: NA
j_call: TRBJ2-1
d_call: NA
v_call: TRBV29-1
cdr3_nt: TGCAGCGCATTGTTCTCGACAGCTTACAATGAGCAGTTCTTC
cdr3_aa: CSALFSTAYNEQFF

clone_size: once
j_call: TRBJ1-5
d_call: TRBD1
v_call: TRBV10-2
cdr3_nt: TGCGCCAGCAGTGAGTCGGGGCAGGGGGGTCAGCCCCAGCATTTT
cdr3_aa: CASSESGQGGQPQHF

clone_size: once
j_call: TRBJ1-1
d_call: NA
v_call: TRBV29-1
cdr3_nt: TGCATCACGGGCGGGCGGTTGAACACTGAAGCTTTCTTT
cdr3_aa: CITGGRLNTEAFF

clone_size: NA
j_call: TRBJ1-1
d_call: NA
v_call: TRBV4-3
cdr3_nt: TGCGCCAGCAGCCAAGGGGGGGGTACGCTGGGAGCTTTCTTT
cdr3_aa: CASSQGGGTLGAFF

clone_size: NA
j_call: TRBJ1-1
d_call: NA
v_call: TRBV7-2
cdr3_nt: TGTGCCAGCAGCGGTGGGGGGGGTAAAGCCGAAGCTTTCTTT
cdr3_aa: CASSGGGGKAEAFF